The present T cell receptor beta chain was sequenced within a study of shared clonotypes between healthy human individuals. In regard to this clone: Its specificity is not known.

Profiled with immunoSEQ multiplex PCR; TCRdb holds only in-frame clones, not every one. The profile shows about 2.3 million clones, more than 85% of them singletons. Study-wide findings and caveats: Generation probabilities of non-shared clonotypes were lower (relative to those shared by all four donors).

Between the trimmed V and J ends, which lost 2 bases and 5 bases, there was a span of 16 bases. CDR1 is SGHNT and CDR2 is YYREEE in the germline V gene (reference sequence). The CDR3 extends over 15 amino acids. This receptor was identified in a man aged 18 to 30 in good health. Some clones in this sample may be carry-over from other donors' samples. The specimen was naive CD4+ T cells from PBMCs. As to subset: CD45RA+ positively selected. This rearrangement joins TRBV5-4 to TRBJ2-5, with no clear D. In nucleotides, the CDR3 is TGTGCCAGCAGCTTAAACCCCGACCCCCGGGAGACCCAGTACTTC. This sequence encodes CASSLNPDPRETQYF. Full variable domain (outside the CDR3, taken from reference TRBV5-4 and TRBJ2-5): ETGVTQSPTHLIKTRGQQVTLRCSSQSGHNTVSWYQQALGQGPQFIFQYYREEENGRGNFPPRFSGLQFPNYSSELNVNALELDDSALYLCASSLNPDPRETQYFGPGTRLLVL.